The rows below give T cell receptor beta chains drawn from one sample of a study of liver allograft versus peripheral blood T cells. One entry per CDR3 protein results from TCRdb running MiXCR on the reads. The sample yields about 14,000 distinct CDR3 sequences, approximately 20% seen once. Receptor source: a human patient who had a liver transplant. Part of the T cells may come from the graft donor. The CDR3 runs from the conserved cysteine through the conserved F or W. The order of the fields is clone size, V gene, J gene, D gene, CDR3 DNA, CDR3 protein. The D gene is left open where the match is weak. Some rows have no size entry. The others give once, few or many, or a class for an expanded clone.

size: many; V: TRBV11-2; J: TRBJ2-2; D: -; DNA: TGTGCCAGCAGCCCCCTCACCGGGGAGCTGTTTTTT; CDR3: CASSPLTGELFF
size: many; V: TRBV27; J: TRBJ2-3; D: TRBD2; DNA: TGTGCCAGCAGCTTCCTCCCCGGGACTAGCGGGACTAATACGCAGTATTTT; CDR3: CASSFLPGTSGTNTQYF
size: once; V: TRBV7-2; J: TRBJ2-3; D: TRBD2; DNA: TGTGCCAGCAGCTTAGAGGCTAGCGGGGGCCGGGATACGCAGTATTTT; CDR3: CASSLEASGGRDTQYF
size: -; V: TRBV12-3/TRBV12-4; J: TRBJ1-3; D: -; DNA: TGTGCCAGCAGTTTATTCGGCGCAGTTGTCTCTGGAAACACCATATATTTT; CDR3: CASSLFGAVVSGNTIYF
size: many; V: TRBV7-2; J: TRBJ2-3; D: -; DNA: TGTGCCAGCAGCTTAGGGATCGTAGGGGGCACAGATACGCAGTATTTT; CDR3: CASSLGIVGGTDTQYF
size: many; V: TRBV6-2/TRBV6-3; J: TRBJ2-6; D: -; DNA: TGTGCCAGCAGTTACGACTTGGCCTACTCTGGGGCCAACGTCCTGACTTTC; CDR3: CASSYDLAYSGANVLTF
size: -; V: TRBV20-1; J: TRBJ1-1; D: -; DNA: TGCAGTGCTAGATCATCCTCCGACAGGGAAGCTTTCTTT; CDR3: CSARSSSDREAFF
size: few; V: TRBV11-1; J: TRBJ1-1; D: TRBD1; DNA: TGTGCCAGCAGCTATGACAGGGATCTTGGCACTGAAGCTTTCTTT; CDR3: CASSYDRDLGTEAFF
size: many; V: TRBV7-2; J: TRBJ1-3; D: TRBD1; DNA: TGTGCCAGCAGCTTCGACAGGGACTCTGGAAACACCATATATTTT; CDR3: CASSFDRDSGNTIYF
size: few; V: TRBV7-9; J: TRBJ1-4; D: TRBD1; DNA: TGTGCCAGCAGCTTAGGACAGGGGAGGACTAATGAAAAACTGTTTTTT; CDR3: CASSLGQGRTNEKLFF
size: -; V: TRBV2; J: TRBJ1-2; D: -; DNA: TGTGCCAGCACCTCTGAGGGAGCGCTTCTAAACTATGGCTACACCTTC; CDR3: CASTSEGALLNYGYTF
size: -; V: TRBV7-2; J: TRBJ1-2; D: -; DNA: TGTGCCAGCAGCTTAGCGTCGGTGGACTATGGCTACACCTTC; CDR3: CASSLASVDYGYTF
size: many; V: TRBV27; J: TRBJ2-2; D: -; DNA: TGTGCCAGCAGTTCGAGGCCAGGCCCCGCCGGGGAGCTGTTTTTT; CDR3: CASSSRPGPAGELFF
size: many; V: TRBV18; J: TRBJ1-4; D: TRBD1; DNA: TGTGCCAGCTCACCGGGACAGGGCAATGAAAAACTGTTTTTT; CDR3: CASSPGQGNEKLFF
size: many; V: TRBV6-5; J: TRBJ2-7; D: -; DNA: TGTGCCAGCAGTTACTCGTCTACAGGGAAGGTCTACGAGCAGTACTTC; CDR3: CASSYSSTGKVYEQYF
size: few; V: TRBV7-9; J: TRBJ2-7; D: TRBD1; DNA: TGTGCCAGCAGCTTGTTCACAACTGGGGACAGGGGCTACGAGCAGTACTTC; CDR3: CASSLFTTGDRGYEQYF
size: -; V: TRBV18; J: TRBJ2-2; D: TRBD1; DNA: TGTGCCAGCTCACAACAGACAGGGGACACCGGGGAGCTGTTTTTT; CDR3: CASSQQTGDTGELFF
size: medium-sized; V: TRBV27; J: TRBJ2-1; D: -; DNA: TGTGCCAGCAGTCTAGCCCCCCTCTGGGGTAGGGCGGATTACAATGAGCAGTTCTTC; CDR3: CASSLAPLWGRADYNEQFF
size: few; V: TRBV11-2; J: TRBJ2-5; D: TRBD2; DNA: TGTGCCAGCAGCTTATCTAGCGGGGATTTAGAGACCCAGTACTTC; CDR3: CASSLSSGDLETQYF
size: many; V: TRBV28; J: TRBJ1-4; D: -; DNA: TGTGCCAGCAGTTTACAGGGGCTAGTAGGAGATGAAAAACTGTTTTTT; CDR3: CASSLQGLVGDEKLFF
size: many; V: TRBV6-2/TRBV6-3; J: TRBJ1-1; D: TRBD1; DNA: TGTGCCAGCAGACAAGCGGACAGGTCGGAGGTGCGAGCTTTCTTT; CDR3: CASRQADRSEVRAFF
size: -; V: TRBV20-1; J: TRBJ2-7; D: TRBD2; DNA: TGCAGTGGTTGGTCGCCTAGCGGGAGGTCCTACTCCTACGAGCAGTACTTC; CDR3: CSGWSPSGRSYSYEQYF
size: many; V: TRBV5-6; J: TRBJ2-5; D: -; DNA: TGTGCCAGCAGCTTGGCTGGGGGCTTGGAGACCCAGTACTTC; CDR3: CASSLAGGLETQYF
size: medium-sized; V: TRBV19; J: TRBJ1-6; D: -; DNA: TGTGCCAGTAGTATAGGAGGCGCACTCTATAATTCACCCCTCCACTTT; CDR3: CASSIGGALYNSPLHF
size: many; V: TRBV5-4; J: TRBJ1-6; D: TRBD1; DNA: TGTGCCAGCAGCTTGGGGGACAGGATTTATAATTCACCCCTCCACTTT; CDR3: CASSLGDRIYNSPLHF
size: many; V: TRBV18; J: TRBJ2-7; D: -; DNA: TGTGCCAGCTCACCGACTAGCTCCTACGAGCAGTACTTC; CDR3: CASSPTSSYEQYF
size: -; V: TRBV6-5; J: TRBJ2-7; D: -; DNA: TGTGCCAGCAGTTACTTCCACTCTAAGCGGAGAGAGCAGTACTTC; CDR3: CASSYFHSKRREQYF
size: few; V: TRBV20-1; J: TRBJ2-4; D: -; DNA: TGCAGTGCTAGAGATGGTGTTCCGGGAATAGCCAAAAACATTCAGTACTTC; CDR3: CSARDGVPGIAKNIQYF
size: -; V: TRBV14; J: TRBJ1-1; D: -; DNA: TGTGCCAGCAGCCGGCAGGGGTACACTGAAGCTTTCTTT; CDR3: CASSRQGYTEAFF
size: -; V: TRBV7-2; J: TRBJ2-7; D: TRBD1; DNA: TGTGCCAGCAGCGCCCAGACAGGGACGGAGTACTTC; CDR3: CASSAQTGTEYF
size: many; V: TRBV19; J: TRBJ1-5; D: TRBD1; DNA: TGTGCCAGTAATAGGGACAGGGACCAGCCCCAGCATTTT; CDR3: CASNRDRDQPQHF
size: medium-sized; V: TRBV19; J: TRBJ2-1; D: TRBD1; DNA: TGTGCCAGTCGCGGGGACAGGGTCTGGCCCGGGACCTACAATGAGCAGTTCTTC; CDR3: CASRGDRVWPGTYNEQFF
size: many; V: TRBV24-1; J: TRBJ1-5; D: -; DNA: TGTGCCACCAAGGCAACAGGGAGCAATCAGCCCCAGCATTTT; CDR3: CATKATGSNQPQHF
size: few; V: TRBV5-5; J: TRBJ2-7; D: -; DNA: TGTGCCAGCGCCTCCCCTGGGCAGGGCCCCGAGCAGTACTTC; CDR3: CASASPGQGPEQYF
size: medium-sized; V: TRBV29-1; J: TRBJ2-5; D: TRBD1; DNA: TGCAGCGTCGGGACAGGGGAAGAGACCCAGTACTTC; CDR3: CSVGTGEETQYF
size: many; V: TRBV7-9; J: TRBJ1-2; D: -; DNA: TGTGCCAGCAGCTTGCCGGGAGGAGAGGGCTACACCTTC; CDR3: CASSLPGGEGYTF
size: medium-sized; V: TRBV7-2; J: TRBJ2-7; D: -; DNA: TGTGCCAGCAGCTTAGTTTTCGGGGGTTCCTACGAGCAGTACTTC; CDR3: CASSLVFGGSYEQYF
size: few; V: TRBV20-1; J: TRBJ1-4; D: -; DNA: TGCAGTGCCAACGCCCAAGGGACTAATGAAAAACTGTTTTTT; CDR3: CSANAQGTNEKLFF
size: many; V: TRBV30; J: TRBJ2-7; D: -; DNA: TGTGCCTGGAGTGTGGGCCTATCCTACGAGCAGTACTTC; CDR3: CAWSVGLSYEQYF
size: -; V: TRBV12-3/TRBV12-4; J: TRBJ2-7; D: TRBD1; DNA: TGTGCCAGCAGTCCAGACAGGGGTGGTTACGAGCAGTACTTC; CDR3: CASSPDRGGYEQYF
size: -; V: TRBV9; J: TRBJ1-4; D: TRBD1; DNA: TGTGCCAGCAGTCTAGGGGCAGGGACAGGGCTAGGGGAAAAACTGTTTTTT; CDR3: CASSLGAGTGLGEKLFF
size: -; V: TRBV27; J: TRBJ2-7; D: TRBD2; DNA: TGTGCCAGCAGTTGGGGCCCGGGACTAGCGGGAGGTCGCGAGCAGTACTTC; CDR3: CASSWGPGLAGGREQYF
size: medium-sized; V: TRBV29-1; J: TRBJ2-7; D: -; DNA: TGCAGCGTGGGGACCAGCTCCTACGAGCAGTACTTC; CDR3: CSVGTSSYEQYF
size: few; V: TRBV28; J: TRBJ1-5; D: -; DNA: TGTGCCAGCAGTCCCCCGAGAAAGGGACGGAGCAATCAGCCCCAGCATTTT; CDR3: CASSPPRKGRSNQPQHF
size: -; V: TRBV7-2; J: TRBJ2-1; D: TRBD2; DNA: TGTGCCAGCAGCTTATCTAGCGGAGACTACAATGAGCAGTTCTTC; CDR3: CASSLSSGDYNEQFF
size: -; V: TRBV9; J: TRBJ2-7; D: -; DNA: TGTGCCAGCAGCCCGGGACTGCAGCTCAAGTACGAGCAGTACTTC; CDR3: CASSPGLQLKYEQYF
size: medium-sized; V: TRBV24-1; J: TRBJ1-2; D: -; DNA: TGTGCCACCAGTTCGGACGGAAACTATGGCTACACCTTC; CDR3: CATSSDGNYGYTF
size: many; V: TRBV10-3; J: TRBJ2-1; D: TRBD1; DNA: TGTGCCATCAGTCCTACAGGGGGAGGATACAATGAGCAGTTCTTC; CDR3: CAISPTGGGYNEQFF
size: medium-sized; V: TRBV6-2/TRBV6-3; J: TRBJ2-2; D: TRBD2; DNA: TGTGCCAGCACCCTACGAGGGCGGGAGGACACCGGGGAGCTGTTTTTT; CDR3: CASTLRGREDTGELFF
size: many; V: TRBV5-6; J: TRBJ1-2; D: -; DNA: TGTGCCAGCAGCTTGGTGGCCAGGGTCCATGGCTACACCTTC; CDR3: CASSLVARVHGYTF